The 24 T cell receptor beta chains presented below share a single source sample, sequenced in a study of blood T cells in healthy people across ages. It was with a sample-barcoded 5' primer and a J-beta primer mix that a second PCR of roughly 6 to 12 cycles was run. One entry per CDR3 protein results from TCRdb running MiXCR on the 5' RACE reads. There are around 1,600,000 distinct CDR3 sequences in the sample; under 55% occur only once, and 4% lies in the top ten. Sequenced material: blood. All receptors derive from a woman between 18 and 29 years old in good health.

J is TRBJ2-2 and V is TRBV27; D tentatively reads TRBD1 or TRBD2 (5 bases each). Trimming left V 4 bases short and J 4 bases short, with 7 bases between. CDR1 is MNHEY, CDR2 SMNVEV, per germline (reference sequence). The CDR3 sequence is 13 residues long. CDR3 coding DNA: TGTGCCAGCAGTTGGGGACCCACCGGGGAGCTGTTTTTT. Its translation: CASSWGPTGELFF.

The chain combines TRBV7-2 with TRBJ2-3; the match to TRBD2 covers 9 bases. The trim removed 0 bases at V and 7 bases at J, leaving 5 bases unmatched. Germline V gene lookup returns CDR1 SGHTA and CDR2 FQGNSA. This CDR3 is 15 amino acids long. CDR3 nucleotide sequence: TGTGCCAGCAGCTTAGCCAGCGGGGGGCGGAATACGCAGTATTTT. Translating it yields CASSLASGGRNTQYF. Complete variable domain (other parts from reference TRBV7-2 and TRBJ2-3): GAGVSQSPSNKVTEKGKDVELRCDPISGHTALYWYRQSLGQGLEFLIYFQGNSAPDKSGLPSDRFSAERTGGSVSTLTIQRTQQEDSAVYLCASSLASGGRNTQYFGPGTRLTVL.

The genes are TRBV11-1 and TRBJ2-7; D is undetermined. Germline CDR1 reads SGHAT; CDR2 reads FQDESV (reference sequence). V lost 5 bases, J lost 10 bases, and 12 bases lay in between. The CDR3 is 11 amino acids. Here the CDR3 DNA reads TGTGCCAGCAGCGCACAGATAACCCAGTACTTC. Translation gives CASSAQITQYF.

The chain joins TRBV25-1 to TRBJ2-1; D is uncertain. V shed 4 bases and J shed 7 bases, with 8 bases lying between them. Germline-derived CDR1 and CDR2 are MGHDK and SYGVNS. The CDR3 length is 12 residues. The CDR3 DNA reads as TGTGCCAGCAGTGGTAGTCTGAATGAGCAGTTCTTC. Translation gives CASSGSLNEQFF.

CDR3 coding DNA: TGTGCCATCAGTGACCCCCAGGGGGCCCTTGAAAAACTGTTTTTT. It yields the protein CAISDPQGALEKLFF. The chain uses TRBV10-3 and TRBJ1-4; 8 nucleotides line up with TRBD1. Losses at the gene ends were 3 bases for V and 7 bases for J; bases not matched to a gene: 7. Germline loops: CDR1 ENHRY, CDR2 SYGVKD. The CDR3 spans 15 residues.

This clonotype was observed a few times. V usage is TRBV7-3 and J usage is TRBJ2-3, with 8 bases identical to TRBD2. The germline CDR1 and CDR2 sequences are SGHTA and FQGTGA. V gave up 1 base and J gave up 5 bases; unmatched junction bases: 8. There are 16 residues in the CDR3. The CDR3 region has the DNA TGTGCCAGCAGCTTAAGCCTACTAGCGGCCCAAGATACGCAGTATTTT. The encoded protein is CASSLSLLAAQDTQYF.

V usage is TRBV4-1 and J usage is TRBJ2-7; a weak D match, TRBD2 (6 bases). Germline CDR1 is MGHRA and CDR2 is YSYEKL. Trimming took off 0 bases at V and 0 bases at J, with 12 bases between the two ends. This CDR3 is 16 amino acids long. CDR3 loop: CASSQEYRGSSYEQYF. For the CDR3, the DNA is TGCGCCAGCAGCCAAGAGTACCGGGGGAGCTCCTACGAGCAGTACTTC.

Remarks on this clonotype: One end of the junction does not line up with germline, which may come from a read error. The rearrangement uses TRBV29-1 and TRBJ2-3; D remains unclear. In germline, CDR1 is SQVTM, CDR2 ANQGSEA. CDR3 size: 12 residues. The CDR3 spells CSVGGSKDTQYF. The CDR3 bases are TGCAGCGTTGGCGGCAGCAAAGATACGCAGTATTTT.

This clonotype has more than one count but fewer than ten. This rearrangement joins TRBV20-1 to TRBJ1-1; 7 bases match TRBD1. The V segment lost 2 bases and the J segment 11 bases; nucleotides outside the gene matches: 8. The CDR3 sequence is 12 residues long. Germline V gene lookup returns CDR1 DFQATT and CDR2 SNEGSKA (reference sequence). CDR3: CSARKNRGGAFF. The CDR3 coding sequence is TGCAGTGCTAGAAAAAACAGGGGTGGGGCTTTCTTT.

This clonotype was seen more than once but under ten times. The rearrangement links TRBV20-1 to TRBJ2-7, with D uncertain. Trimming removed 0 bases at V and 0 bases at J, with 18 bases between. This CDR3 comprises 17 residues. Germline V gene sequence: CDR1 DFQATT, CDR2 SNEGSKA (reference sequence). The CDR3 reads CSARDPRIITNSYEQYF. For the CDR3, the DNA is TGCAGTGCTAGAGATCCCCGCATTATAACAAACTCCTACGAGCAGTACTTC.

In this sample, this clonotype turned up a few times. The genes are TRBV6-2 or TRBV6-3 and TRBJ2-5; D is ambiguous. V was clipped by 5 bases and J by 5 bases, with 15 bases between them. This CDR3 spans 14 amino acids. Germline lookup yields CDR1 MNHEY and CDR2 SVGEGT. The CDR3 DNA sequence: TGTGCCAGCAGTCATCTTACAAGTTTGGAGACCCAGTACTTC. Amino acid sequence: CASSHLTSLETQYF.

This chain links TRBV9 with TRBJ2-5, with D tentatively TRBD1 or TRBD2 (6 bases each). The end of the DNA is better explained by TRBJ2-7, so the J call may be wrong. Per germline, CDR1 SGDLS and CDR2 YYNGEE. The CDR3 consists of 14 residues. CDR3 loop: CASSVSGQSGEQYF. The CDR3 coding sequence is TGTGCCAGCAGCGTTAGCGGACAGTCTGGCGAGCAGTACTTC.

The table lists this clonotype with a few counts. The rearrangement joins TRBV7-2 to TRBJ2-1, with D maybe TRBD2 (6 bases). CDR1 and CDR2 from the germline V gene are SGHTA and FQGNSA. V shed 1 base and J shed 3 bases, with 22 bases lying between them. CDR3 size: 19 residues. The chain's CDR3 is CASSLGWGAGRVNYNEQFF. The CDR3 DNA reads TGTGCCAGCAGCTTAGGATGGGGAGCGGGTCGGGTGAACTACAATGAGCAGTTCTTC.

This chain connects TRBV7-9 to TRBJ2-2; 12 bases fit TRBD2. Germline V lookup: CDR1 SEHNR, CDR2 FQNEAQ (reference sequence). The V segment lost 5 bases and the J segment 0 bases; nucleotides outside the gene matches: 4. The CDR3 totals 17 residues. This chain's CDR3 is CASSQRTSGTNTGELFF. CDR3 nucleotides: TGTGCCAGCAGCCAAAGGACTAGCGGGACGAACACCGGGGAGCTGTTTTTT.

This chain links TRBV12-3 or TRBV12-4 with TRBJ1-2; D not certain. The CDR3 sequence is 12 residues long. V lost 10 bases and J lost 4, with 13 bases in between. In nucleotides, the CDR3 is TGTGCCACGGTTAGGGCCATCTATGGCTACACCTTC. Its protein is CATVRAIYGYTF.

This clonotype was observed a few times. The V and J genes are TRBV2 and TRBJ2-7, with TRBD1 matching 8 bases. The CDR3 runs 17 residues. Germline V gene sequence: CDR1 SNHLY, CDR2 FYNNEI. J lost 0 bases, V lost 4 bases, and 11 bases had no gene match. The CDR3 DNA reads as TGTGCCAGCAGTGGGACCTTGCGGACAGGGTACTCCTACGAGCAGTACTTC. Its protein is CASSGTLRTGYSYEQYF.

The rearrangement joins TRBV25-1 to TRBJ1-5, with D perhaps TRBD1 (6 bases). The V and J ends lost 1 base and 5 bases respectively, with 15 bases between them. Looked up from germline, CDR1 is MGHDK and CDR2 is SYGVNS. CDR3 length: 16 amino acids. The CDR3: CASSESGRGDDQPQHF. CDR3 DNA: TGTGCCAGCAGTGAATCGGGCAGGGGCGACGATCAGCCCCAGCATTTT. The whole variable domain, filled in from reference TRBV25-1 and TRBJ1-5, reads EADIYQTPRYLVIGTGKKITLECSQTMGHDKMYWYQQDPGMELHLIHYSYGVNSTEKGDLSSESTVSRIRTEHFPLTLESARPSHTSQYLCASSESGRGDDQPQHFGDGTRLSIL.

The V gene is TRBV20-1, the J gene TRBJ1-1, with D hard to call. Trimming cost V 5 bases and J 1 base, with 11 bases left between them. Looked up from germline, CDR1 is DFQATT and CDR2 is SNEGSKA (reference sequence). CDR3 length equals 13 residues. The DNA for the CDR3 is TGCAGTGCTGCAGAGGCCGCGAACACTGAAGCTTTCTTT. It specifies CSAAEAANTEAFF.

CDR3 DNA: TGCGCCAGCAGCCAAGCGGTGGGGTATGCTGACTATGGCTACACCTTC. Amino acids: CASSQAVGYADYGYTF. V usage is TRBV4-1 and J usage is TRBJ1-2; D is ambiguous. Deletions cut 1 base from V and 3 bases from J, with 15 bases between. CDR3 length: 16 amino acids. Germline V gene data show CDR1 as MGHRA and CDR2 as YSYEKL.

CDR3 in amino acids: CAWSGGGASPQHF. The CDR3 coding sequence is TGTGCCTGGAGTGGGGGCGGAGCGTCCCCCCAGCATTTT. The genes are TRBV30 and TRBJ1-5, with D possibly being TRBD1 (5 bases). This CDR3 has 13 amino acids. In germline, CDR1 is GTSNPN, CDR2 SVGIG (reference sequence). V lost 1 base, J lost 10 bases, and 14 bases lay in between.

This clonotype has only a few counts. J is TRBJ2-4 and V is TRBV20-1, with 7 nucleotides matching TRBD1. Near its end, the DNA agrees better with TRBJ2-7, so the J call may be wrong. The CDR3 totals 13 residues. Germline V gene data show CDR1 as DFQATT and CDR2 as SNEGSKA (reference sequence). Written as DNA, the CDR3 is TGCAGTGCTCCCGGGACAGCCTCCTACGAGCAGTACTTC. It is translated as CSAPGTASYEQYF.

Only a few counts were recorded for this clonotype. This rearrangement joins TRBV20-1 to TRBJ2-7, with D tentatively TRBD1 or TRBD2 (6 bases each). CDR1 is DFQATT, CDR2 SNEGSKA, per germline (reference sequence). CDR3 size: 12 residues. Trimming cost V 3 bases and J 5 bases, with 11 bases left between them. CDR3 residues: CSASRGLNEQYF. DNA for the CDR3: TGCAGTGCTAGTCGGGGGCTCAACGAGCAGTACTTC.

This clonotype came up once. The chain couples TRBV7-6 to TRBJ2-1; a weak D match, TRBD2 (6 bases). The CDR3 spans 17 residues. Germline CDR1 SGHVS, CDR2 FNYEAQ. V lost 2 bases to trimming and J lost 0 bases, with 14 bases between them. The chain's CDR3 is CASSLRVAESSYNEQFF. The DNA for the CDR3 is TGTGCCAGCAGCTTAAGGGTAGCGGAGAGCTCCTACAATGAGCAGTTCTTC. The full variable domain, with the rest looked up from reference TRBV7-6 and TRBJ2-1, is GAGVSQSPRYKVTKRGQDVALRCDPISGHVSLYWYRQALGQGPEFLTYFNYEAQQDKSGLPNDRFSAERPEGSISTLTIQRTEQRDSAMYRCASSLRVAESSYNEQFFGPGTRLTVL.

The rearrangement joins TRBV4-2 to TRBJ2-1, with D perhaps matching TRBD2 (7 bases). V was cut by 2 bases and J by 7 bases, with 15 bases left in between. Per the germline V gene, CDR1 is LGHNA and CDR2 is YNFKEQ. This CDR3 region has 15 residues. The CDR3 reads CASSQWGGRRNEQFF. CDR3 DNA: TGTGCCAGCAGCCAATGGGGGGGCCGACGGAATGAGCAGTTCTTC.